A single T cell receptor beta chain is shown here with its context. Other DNA sequences within the sample encode an identical CDR3. The data belong to a study of shared clonotypes between healthy human individuals. The split of CD4+ cells yielded CD45RA+ naive and CD45RA-negative memory subsets. Some clones are missing from TCRdb's copy, which holds only in-frame ones; the method was immunoSEQ multiplex PCR. This table holds roughly 2,300,000 clones, just under 95% found once. This clonotype was sampled from a man aged 18-30 years in good health. Some clones in this sample may be carry-over from other donors' samples. Sample: naive CD4+ T cells from PBMCs. Subset in this sample: CD45RA+ positively selected.

The CDR3 region is CASSVQGADTQYF. Here the CDR3 DNA reads TGTGCCAGCAGCGTACAAGGGGCAGATACGCAGTATTTT. This chain connects TRBV9 to TRBJ2-3, with D possibly being TRBD1 (5 bases). The length of the CDR3 is 13 residues. CDR1 and CDR2 (germline): SGDLS, YYNGEE. V was shortened by 1 base and J by 4 bases, with 7 bases between the two germline ends. The full variable domain, in which reference TRBV9 and TRBJ2-3 provide the parts outside the CDR3, is DSGVTQTPKHLITATGQRVTLRCSPRSGDLSVYWYQQSLDQGLQFLIQYYNGEERAKGNILERFSAQQFPDLHSELNLSSLELGDSALYFCASSVQGADTQYFGPGTRLTVL.